The clone carrying this T cell receptor (beta chain) was seen more than once but under ten times. The sample is drawn from a study of blood T cell repertoires in COVID-19. Looking at the study overall: COVID-19 samples, acute and convalescent, were from the United States, Italy and Spain. T cells, B-cell-depleted T cells, or PBMCs provided the cDNA or gDNA that served as material.

This CDR3 region has 16 residues. From germline, CDR1 is SGHAT and CDR2 FQNNGV. V gave up 5 bases and J gave up 3 bases; unmatched junction bases: 8. Data came from immunoSEQ multiplex PCR; TCRdb stores just in-frame clones and leaves some out. The table records roughly 18,000 clones, 89% of them present only once. The sequence derives from a man in his sixties with active COVID-19. V gene TRBV11-2 combines with J gene TRBJ2-7; 12 positions agree with TRBD2. The specimen sequenced was peripheral blood. CDR3 in amino acids: CASSKGLAGSYYEQYF. The CDR3 DNA reads as TGTGCCAGCAGCAAGGGACTAGCGGGTTCTTACTACGAGCAGTACTTC.